The following is a T cell receptor (beta chain) sequence with its context. Using immunoSEQ multiplex PCR, the repertoire was profiled, and TCRdb retains in-frame clones only, with some absent. The table lists more than 2,000,000 clones, approximately 93% of them singletons, with 0.39% in the top ten. CDR1 is SGHVS, CDR2 FQNEAQ, per germline. V shed 3 bases and J 2 bases; nucleotides not matched to a gene: 5. The CDR3 spans 15 residues. The sample originates from a study of shared clonotypes between healthy human individuals. Adult donors, all healthy and HIV-negative, had no recent acute infections or vaccinations.

Specimen: naive CD4+ T cells from PBMCs. Documented subset: CD45RA+ positively selected. The TCR originated in a man between 18 and 35 years old in good health. Some clones in this sample may be carry-over from other donors' samples. V and J are TRBV7-8 and TRBJ2-7, with TRBD2 matching 9 bases. The CDR3 reads CASSFTSGQTYEQYF. The CDR3 nucleotides are TGTGCCAGCAGCTTCACTAGCGGGCAGACCTACGAGCAGTACTTC.